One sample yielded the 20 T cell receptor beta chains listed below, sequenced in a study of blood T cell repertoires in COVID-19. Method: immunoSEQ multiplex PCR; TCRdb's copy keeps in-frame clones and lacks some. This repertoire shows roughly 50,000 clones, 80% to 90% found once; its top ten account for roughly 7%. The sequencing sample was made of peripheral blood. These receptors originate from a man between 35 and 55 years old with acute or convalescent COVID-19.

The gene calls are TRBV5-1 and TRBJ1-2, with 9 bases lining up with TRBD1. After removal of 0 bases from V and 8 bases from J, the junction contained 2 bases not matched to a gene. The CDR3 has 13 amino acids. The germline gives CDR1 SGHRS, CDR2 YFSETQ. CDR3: CASSLGTGVGYTF. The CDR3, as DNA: TGCGCCAGCAGCTTGGGGACAGGGGTAGGCTACACCTTC.

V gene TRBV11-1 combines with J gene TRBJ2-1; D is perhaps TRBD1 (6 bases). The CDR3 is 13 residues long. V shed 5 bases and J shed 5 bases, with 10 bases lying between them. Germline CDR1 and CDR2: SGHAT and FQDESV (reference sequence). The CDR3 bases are TGTGCCAGCAGCCAGGGGCTTCACAATGAGCAGTTCTTC. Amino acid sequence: CASSQGLHNEQFF.

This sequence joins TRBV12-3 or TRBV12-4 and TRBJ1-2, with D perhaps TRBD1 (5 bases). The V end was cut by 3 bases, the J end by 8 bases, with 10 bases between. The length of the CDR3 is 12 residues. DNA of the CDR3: TGTGCCAGCAGTTTGGGCGCAGGGGGCTACACCTTC. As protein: CASSLGAGGYTF.

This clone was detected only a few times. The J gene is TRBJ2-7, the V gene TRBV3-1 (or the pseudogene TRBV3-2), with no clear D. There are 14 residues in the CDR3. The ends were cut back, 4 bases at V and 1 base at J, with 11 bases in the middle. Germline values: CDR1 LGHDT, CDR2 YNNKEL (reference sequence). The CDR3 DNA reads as TGTGCCAGCAGCCCCCAAGCCTATTCCTACGAGCAGTACTTC. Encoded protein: CASSPQAYSYEQYF.

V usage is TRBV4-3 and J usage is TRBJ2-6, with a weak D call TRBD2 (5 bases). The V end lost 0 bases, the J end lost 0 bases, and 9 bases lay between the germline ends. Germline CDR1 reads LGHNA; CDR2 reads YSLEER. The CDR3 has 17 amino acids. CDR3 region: CASSQDPGNSGANVLTF. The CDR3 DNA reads TGCGCCAGCAGCCAAGATCCGGGAAACTCTGGGGCCAACGTCCTGACTTTC.

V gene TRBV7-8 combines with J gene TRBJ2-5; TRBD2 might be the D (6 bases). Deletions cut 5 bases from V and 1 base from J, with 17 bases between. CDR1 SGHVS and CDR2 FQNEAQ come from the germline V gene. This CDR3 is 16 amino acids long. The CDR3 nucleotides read TGTGCCAGCAGCCCCCGGCGGGGAGCGGCCCAAGAGACCCAGTACTTC. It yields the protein CASSPRRGAAQETQYF.

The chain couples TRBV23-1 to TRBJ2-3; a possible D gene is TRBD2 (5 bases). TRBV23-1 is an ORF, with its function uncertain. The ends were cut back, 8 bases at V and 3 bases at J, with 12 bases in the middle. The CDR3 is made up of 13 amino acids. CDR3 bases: TGCGCCAGCCCCACCACGGGGACAGATACGCAGTATTTT. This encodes CASPTTGTDTQYF.

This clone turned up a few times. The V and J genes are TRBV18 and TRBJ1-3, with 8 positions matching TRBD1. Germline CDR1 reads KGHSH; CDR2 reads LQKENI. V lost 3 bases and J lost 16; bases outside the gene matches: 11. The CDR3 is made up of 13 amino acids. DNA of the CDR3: TGTGCCAGCTCACCCACCGTGGACAGGGAGGAGTATTTT. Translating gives CASSPTVDREEYF.

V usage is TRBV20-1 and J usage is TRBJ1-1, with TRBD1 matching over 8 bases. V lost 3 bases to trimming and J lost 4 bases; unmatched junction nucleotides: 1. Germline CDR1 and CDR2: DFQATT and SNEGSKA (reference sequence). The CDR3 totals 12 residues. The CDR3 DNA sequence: TGCAGTGCTAGTACAGGGGGCACTGAAGCTTTCTTT. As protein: CSASTGGTEAFF.

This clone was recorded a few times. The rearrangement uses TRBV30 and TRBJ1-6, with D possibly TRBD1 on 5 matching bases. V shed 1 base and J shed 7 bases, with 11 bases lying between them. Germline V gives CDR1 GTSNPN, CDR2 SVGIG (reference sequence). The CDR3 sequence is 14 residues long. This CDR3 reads CAWSDYRTNSPLHF. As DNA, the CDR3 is TGTGCCTGGAGTGATTACAGGACCAATTCACCCCTCCACTTT.

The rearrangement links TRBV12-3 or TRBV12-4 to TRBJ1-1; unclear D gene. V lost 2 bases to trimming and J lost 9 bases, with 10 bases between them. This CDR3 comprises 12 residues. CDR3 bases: TGTGCCAGCAGTTTAAATATACAGAAAGCTTTCTTT. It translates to CASSLNIQKAFF.

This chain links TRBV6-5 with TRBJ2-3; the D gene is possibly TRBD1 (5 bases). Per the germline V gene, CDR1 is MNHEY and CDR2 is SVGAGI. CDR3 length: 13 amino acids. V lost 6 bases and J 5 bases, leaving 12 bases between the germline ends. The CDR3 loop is CASRVPGLDTQYF. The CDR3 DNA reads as TGTGCCAGCAGGGTTCCAGGGCTAGATACGCAGTATTTT.

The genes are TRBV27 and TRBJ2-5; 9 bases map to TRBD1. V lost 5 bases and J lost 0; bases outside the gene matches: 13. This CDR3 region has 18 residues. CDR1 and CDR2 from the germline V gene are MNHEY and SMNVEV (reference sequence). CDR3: CASSIFTGTGKYQETQYF. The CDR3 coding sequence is TGTGCCAGCAGTATTTTCACCGGGACAGGGAAGTACCAAGAGACCCAGTACTTC.

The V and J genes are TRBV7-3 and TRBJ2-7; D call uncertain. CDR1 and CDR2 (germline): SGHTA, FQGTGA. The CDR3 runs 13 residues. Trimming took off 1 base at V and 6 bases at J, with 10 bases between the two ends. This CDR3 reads CASSLNPAGEQYF. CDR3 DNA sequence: TGTGCCAGCAGCTTAAATCCGGCAGGCGAGCAGTACTTC.

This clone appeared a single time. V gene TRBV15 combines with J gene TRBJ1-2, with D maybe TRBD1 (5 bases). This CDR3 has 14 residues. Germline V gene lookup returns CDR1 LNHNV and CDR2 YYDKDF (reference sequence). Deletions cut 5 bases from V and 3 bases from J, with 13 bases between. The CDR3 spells CATSPARADYGYTF. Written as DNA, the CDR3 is TGTGCCACCAGCCCAGCCAGGGCGGACTATGGCTACACCTTC.

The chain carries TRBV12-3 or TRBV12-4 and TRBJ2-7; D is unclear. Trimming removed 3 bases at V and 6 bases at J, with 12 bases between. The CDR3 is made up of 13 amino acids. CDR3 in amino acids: CASSFVATGEQYF. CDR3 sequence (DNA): TGTGCCAGCAGTTTTGTAGCTACCGGCGAGCAGTACTTC.

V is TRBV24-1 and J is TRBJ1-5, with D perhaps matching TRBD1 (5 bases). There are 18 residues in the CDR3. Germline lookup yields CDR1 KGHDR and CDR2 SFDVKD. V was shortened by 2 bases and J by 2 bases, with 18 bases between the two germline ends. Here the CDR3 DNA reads TGTGCCACCAGTGATTCCCGGGAGAGGGGAGGGGGCAATCAGCCCCAGCATTTT. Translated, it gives CATSDSRERGGGNQPQHF.

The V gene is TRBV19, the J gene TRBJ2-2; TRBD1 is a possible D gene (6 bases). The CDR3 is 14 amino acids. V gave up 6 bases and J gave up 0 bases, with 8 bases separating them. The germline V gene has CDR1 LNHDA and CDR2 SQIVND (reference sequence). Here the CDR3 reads CASSRGSNTGELFF. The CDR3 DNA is TGTGCCAGTAGCAGGGGTTCGAACACCGGGGAGCTGTTTTTT.

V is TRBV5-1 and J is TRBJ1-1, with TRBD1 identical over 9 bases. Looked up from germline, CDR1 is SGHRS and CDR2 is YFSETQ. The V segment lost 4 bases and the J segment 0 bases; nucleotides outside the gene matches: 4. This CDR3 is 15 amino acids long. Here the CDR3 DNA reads TGCGCCAGCAGCCCGGACAGGGGTCTGAACACTGAAGCTTTCTTT. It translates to CASSPDRGLNTEAFF. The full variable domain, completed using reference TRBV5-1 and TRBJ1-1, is KAGVTQTPRYLIKTRGQQVTLSCSPISGHRSVSWYQQTPGQGLQFLFEYFSETQRNKGNFPGRFSGRQFSNSRSEMNVSTLELGDSALYLCASSPDRGLNTEAFFGQGTRLTVV.

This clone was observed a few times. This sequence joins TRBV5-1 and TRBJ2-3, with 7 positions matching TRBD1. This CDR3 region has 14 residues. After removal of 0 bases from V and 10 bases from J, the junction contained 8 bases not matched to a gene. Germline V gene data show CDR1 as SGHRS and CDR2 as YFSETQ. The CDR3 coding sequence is TGCGCCAGCAGCTTGGAAGACAGGGTTGGATCGCAGTATTTT. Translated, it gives CASSLEDRVGSQYF.